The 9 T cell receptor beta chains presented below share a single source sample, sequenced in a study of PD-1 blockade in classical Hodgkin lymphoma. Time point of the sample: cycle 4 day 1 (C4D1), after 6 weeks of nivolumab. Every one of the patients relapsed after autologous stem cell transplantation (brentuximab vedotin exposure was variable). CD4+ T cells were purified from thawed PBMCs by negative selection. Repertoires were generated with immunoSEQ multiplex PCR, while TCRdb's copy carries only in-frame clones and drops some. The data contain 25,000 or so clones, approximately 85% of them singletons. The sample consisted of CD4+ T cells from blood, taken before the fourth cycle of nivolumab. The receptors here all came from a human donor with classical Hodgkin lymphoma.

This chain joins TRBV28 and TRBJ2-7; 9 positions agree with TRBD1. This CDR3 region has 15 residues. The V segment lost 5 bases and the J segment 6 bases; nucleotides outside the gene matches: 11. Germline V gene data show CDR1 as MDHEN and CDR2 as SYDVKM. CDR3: CASSLIGTGIREQYF. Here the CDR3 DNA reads TGTGCCAGCAGTCTAATCGGGACAGGGATTCGCGAGCAGTACTTC.

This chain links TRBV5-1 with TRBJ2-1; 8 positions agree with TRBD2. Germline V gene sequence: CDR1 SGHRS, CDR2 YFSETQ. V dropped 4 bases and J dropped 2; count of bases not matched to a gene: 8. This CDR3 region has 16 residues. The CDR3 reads CASSDEAGVTYNEQFF. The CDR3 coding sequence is TGCGCCAGCAGCGATGAAGCGGGAGTTACCTACAATGAGCAGTTCTTC.

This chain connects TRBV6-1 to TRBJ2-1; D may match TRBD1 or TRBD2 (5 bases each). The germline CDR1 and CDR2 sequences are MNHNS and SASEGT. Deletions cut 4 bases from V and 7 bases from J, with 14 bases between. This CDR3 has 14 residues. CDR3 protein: CASSGPGGRNEQFF. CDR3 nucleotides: TGTGCCAGCAGTGGGCCTGGGGGAAGGAATGAGCAGTTCTTC.

The CDR3 DNA reads TGTGCCAGCAGTTCCCGCACCACGGACAGGGCAAGGCAGCCCCAGCATTTT. It encodes CASSSRTTDRARQPQHF. The V call is TRBV28, the J call TRBJ1-5, with 8 bases that match TRBD1. After removal of 4 bases from V and 7 bases from J, the junction contained 15 bases not matched to a gene. Germline lookup yields CDR1 MDHEN and CDR2 SYDVKM. The CDR3 covers 17 residues.

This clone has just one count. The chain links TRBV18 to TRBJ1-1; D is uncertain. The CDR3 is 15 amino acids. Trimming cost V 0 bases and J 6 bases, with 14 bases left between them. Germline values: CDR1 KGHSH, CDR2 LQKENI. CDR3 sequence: CASSPPIWLRPEAFF. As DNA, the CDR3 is TGTGCCAGCTCACCACCGATTTGGCTGAGGCCTGAAGCTTTCTTT.

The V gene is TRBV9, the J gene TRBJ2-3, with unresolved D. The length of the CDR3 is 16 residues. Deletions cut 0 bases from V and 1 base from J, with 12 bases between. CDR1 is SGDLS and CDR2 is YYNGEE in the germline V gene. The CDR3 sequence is CASSVVPGAGTDTQYF. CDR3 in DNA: TGTGCCAGCAGCGTAGTACCCGGAGCCGGCACAGATACGCAGTATTTT.

The DNA of the CDR3 is TGTGCCAGCTCAACCGCGGGAGTGAACACTGAAGCTTTCTTT. Amino acid sequence: CASSTAGVNTEAFF. The V and J genes are TRBV18 and TRBJ1-1; no firm D call. Trimming removed 5 bases at V and 0 bases at J, with 10 bases between. This CDR3 comprises 14 residues. The germline gives CDR1 KGHSH, CDR2 LQKENI.

The CDR3 protein is CASSQALAGGTDTQYF. The DNA for the CDR3 is TGTGCCAGCAGCCAAGCACTAGCGGGCGGGACAGATACGCAGTATTTT. J is TRBJ2-3 and V is TRBV14, with 9 bases that match TRBD2. Germline CDR1 is SGHDN and CDR2 is FVKESK. V shed 1 base and J 3 bases; nucleotides not matched to a gene: 5. CDR3 length equals 16 residues.

Here the CDR3 reads CASTLSAGSGANVLTF. Written as DNA, the CDR3 is TGTGCCAGCACCTTATCTGCGGGGTCTGGGGCCAACGTCCTGACTTTC. The gene calls are TRBV28 and TRBJ2-6; a weak D match, TRBD2 (6 bases). CDR1 MDHEN and CDR2 SYDVKM come from the germline V gene. Trimming pared 7 bases from V and 1 base from J, leaving 14 bases between. The CDR3 extends over 16 amino acids.